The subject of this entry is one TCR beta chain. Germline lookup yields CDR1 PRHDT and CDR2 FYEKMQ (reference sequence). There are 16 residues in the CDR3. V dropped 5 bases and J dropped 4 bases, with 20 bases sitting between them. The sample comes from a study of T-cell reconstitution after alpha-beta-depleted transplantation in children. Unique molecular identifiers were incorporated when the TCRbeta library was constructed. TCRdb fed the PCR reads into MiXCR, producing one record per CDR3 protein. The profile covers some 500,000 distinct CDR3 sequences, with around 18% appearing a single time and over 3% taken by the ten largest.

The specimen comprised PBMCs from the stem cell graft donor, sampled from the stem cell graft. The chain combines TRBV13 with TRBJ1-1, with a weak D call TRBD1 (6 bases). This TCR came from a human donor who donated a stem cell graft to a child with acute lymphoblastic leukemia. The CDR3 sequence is CASSPVVGGPSTEAFF. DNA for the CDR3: TGTGCCAGCAGCCCGGTGGTTGGGGGGCCTAGCACTGAAGCTTTCTTT.